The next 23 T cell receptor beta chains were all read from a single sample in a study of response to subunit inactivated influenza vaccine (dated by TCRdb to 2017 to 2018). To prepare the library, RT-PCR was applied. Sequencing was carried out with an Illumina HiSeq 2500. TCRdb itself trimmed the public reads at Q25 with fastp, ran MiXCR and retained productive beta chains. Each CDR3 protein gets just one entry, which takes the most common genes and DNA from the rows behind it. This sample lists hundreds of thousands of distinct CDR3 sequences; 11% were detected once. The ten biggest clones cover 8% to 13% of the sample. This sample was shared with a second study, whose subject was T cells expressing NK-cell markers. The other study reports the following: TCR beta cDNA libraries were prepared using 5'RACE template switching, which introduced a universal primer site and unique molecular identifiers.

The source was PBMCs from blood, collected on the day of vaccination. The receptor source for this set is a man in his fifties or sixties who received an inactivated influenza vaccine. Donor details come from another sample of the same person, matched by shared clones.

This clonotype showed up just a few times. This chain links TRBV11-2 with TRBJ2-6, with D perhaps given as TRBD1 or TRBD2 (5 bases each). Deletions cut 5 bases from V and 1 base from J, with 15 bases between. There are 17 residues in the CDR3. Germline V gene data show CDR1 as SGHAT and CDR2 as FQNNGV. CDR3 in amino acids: CASSRLGGVSGANVLTF. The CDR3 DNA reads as TGTGCCAGCAGCCGCCTTGGGGGTGTTTCTGGGGCCAACGTCCTGACTTTC.

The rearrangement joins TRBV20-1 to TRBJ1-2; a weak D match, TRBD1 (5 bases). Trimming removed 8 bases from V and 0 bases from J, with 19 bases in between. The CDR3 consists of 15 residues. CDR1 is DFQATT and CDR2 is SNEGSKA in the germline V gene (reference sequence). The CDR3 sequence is CSSYGVGETNYGYTF. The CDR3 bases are TGCAGTTCCTACGGGGTGGGGGAGACTAACTATGGCTACACCTTC.

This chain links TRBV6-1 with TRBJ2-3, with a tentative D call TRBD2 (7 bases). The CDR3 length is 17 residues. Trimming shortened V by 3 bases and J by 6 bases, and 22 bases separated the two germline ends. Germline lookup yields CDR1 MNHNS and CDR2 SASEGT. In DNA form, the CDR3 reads TGTGCCAGCAGTGAGCTTGGCGGGGGCCTTAACTTTGATACGCAGTATTTT. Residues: CASSELGGGLNFDTQYF.

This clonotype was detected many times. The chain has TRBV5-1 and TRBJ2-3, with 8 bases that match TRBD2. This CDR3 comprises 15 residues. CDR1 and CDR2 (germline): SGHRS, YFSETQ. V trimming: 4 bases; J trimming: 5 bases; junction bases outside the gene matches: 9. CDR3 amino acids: CASSPGLAGGDTQYF. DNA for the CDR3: TGCGCCAGCAGCCCCGGACTAGCCGGCGGAGATACGCAGTATTTT.

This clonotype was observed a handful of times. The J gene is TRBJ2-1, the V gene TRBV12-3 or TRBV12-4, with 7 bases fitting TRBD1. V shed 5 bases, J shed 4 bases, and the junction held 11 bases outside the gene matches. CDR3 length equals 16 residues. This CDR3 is CASSLIPGQSYNEQFF. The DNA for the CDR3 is TGTGCCAGCAGTCTGATCCCGGGACAGTCATACAATGAGCAGTTCTTC.

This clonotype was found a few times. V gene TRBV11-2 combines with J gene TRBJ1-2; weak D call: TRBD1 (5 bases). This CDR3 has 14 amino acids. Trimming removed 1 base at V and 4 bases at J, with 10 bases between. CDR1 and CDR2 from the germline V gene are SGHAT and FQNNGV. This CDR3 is CASSLVGGSYGYTF. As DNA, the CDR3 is TGTGCCAGCAGCTTAGTGGGGGGAAGCTATGGCTACACCTTC.

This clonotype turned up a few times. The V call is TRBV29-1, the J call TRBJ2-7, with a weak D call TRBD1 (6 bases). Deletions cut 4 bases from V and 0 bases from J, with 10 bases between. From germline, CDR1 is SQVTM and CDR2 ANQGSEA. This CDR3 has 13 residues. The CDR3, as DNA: TGCAGCGTTGGGACAGAAAACTCCTACGAGCAGTACTTC. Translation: CSVGTENSYEQYF.

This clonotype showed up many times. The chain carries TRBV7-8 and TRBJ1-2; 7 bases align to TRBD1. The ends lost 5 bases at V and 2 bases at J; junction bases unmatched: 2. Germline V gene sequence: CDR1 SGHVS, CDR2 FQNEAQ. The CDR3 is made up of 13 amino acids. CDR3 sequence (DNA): TGTGCCAGCAGCGAGGGACAGAACTATGGCTACACCTTC. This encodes CASSEGQNYGYTF.

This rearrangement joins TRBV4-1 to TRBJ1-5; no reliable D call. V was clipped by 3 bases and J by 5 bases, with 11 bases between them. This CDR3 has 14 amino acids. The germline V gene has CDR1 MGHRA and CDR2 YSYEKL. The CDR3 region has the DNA TGCGCCAGCAGCCAGAACAGTCGTGATCAGCCCCAGCATTTT. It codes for CASSQNSRDQPQHF.

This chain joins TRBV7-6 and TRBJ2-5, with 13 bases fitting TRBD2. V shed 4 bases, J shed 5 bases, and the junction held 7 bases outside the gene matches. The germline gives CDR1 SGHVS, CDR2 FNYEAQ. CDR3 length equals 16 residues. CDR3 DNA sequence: TGTGCCAGCAGCTCGGGACTAGCGGGGAATCGGGAGACCCAGTACTTC. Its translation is CASSSGLAGNRETQYF.

CDR3 region: CASSTLPGQGTEKLFF. CDR3 in DNA: TGTGCCAGTAGTACCCTCCCGGGACAGGGGACTGAAAAACTGTTTTTT. The chain combines TRBV19 with TRBJ1-4; 10 bases are shared with TRBD1. The CDR3 is 16 residues long. V lost 4 bases, J lost 7 bases, and 9 bases stayed unmatched. The V gene's germline CDR1 is LNHDA and CDR2 SQIVND (reference sequence).

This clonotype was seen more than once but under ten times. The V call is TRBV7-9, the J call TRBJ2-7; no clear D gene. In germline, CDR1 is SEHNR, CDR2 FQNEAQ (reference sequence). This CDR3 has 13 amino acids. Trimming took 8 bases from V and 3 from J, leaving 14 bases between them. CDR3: CASGNIGLYEQYF. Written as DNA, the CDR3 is TGTGCCAGCGGGAACATAGGGCTCTACGAGCAGTACTTC. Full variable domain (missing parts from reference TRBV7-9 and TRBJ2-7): DTGVSQNPRHKITKRGQNVTFRCDPISEHNRLYWYRQTLGQGPEFLTYFQNEAQLEKSRLLSDRFSAERPKGSFSTLEIQRTEQGDSAMYLCASGNIGLYEQYFGPGTRLTVT.

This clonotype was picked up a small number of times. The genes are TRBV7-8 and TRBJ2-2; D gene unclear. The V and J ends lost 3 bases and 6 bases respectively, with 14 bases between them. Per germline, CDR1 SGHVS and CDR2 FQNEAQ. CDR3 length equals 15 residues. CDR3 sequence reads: CASSFGVVGSGELFF. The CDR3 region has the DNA TGTGCCAGCAGCTTTGGAGTGGTGGGGTCCGGGGAGCTGTTTTTT. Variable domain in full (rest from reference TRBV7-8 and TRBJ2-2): GAGVSQSPRYKVAKRGQDVALRCDPISGHVSLFWYQQALGQGPEFLTYFQNEAQLDKSGLPSDRFFAERPEGSVSTLKIQRTQQEDSAVYLCASSFGVVGSGELFFGEGSRLTVL.

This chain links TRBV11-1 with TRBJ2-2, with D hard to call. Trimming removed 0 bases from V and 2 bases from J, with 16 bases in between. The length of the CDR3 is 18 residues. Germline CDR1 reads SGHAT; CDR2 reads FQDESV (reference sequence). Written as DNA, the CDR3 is TGTGCCAGCAGCTTAGCCACGACGCATAATCTTAACACCGGGGAGCTGTTTTTT. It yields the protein CASSLATTHNLNTGELFF.

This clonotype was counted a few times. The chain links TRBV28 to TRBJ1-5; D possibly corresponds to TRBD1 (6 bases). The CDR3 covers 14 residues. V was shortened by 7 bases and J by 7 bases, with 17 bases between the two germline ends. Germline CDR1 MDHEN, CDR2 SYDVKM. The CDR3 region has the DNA TGTGCCAGCAATACGGGGGGGACAAACCAGCCCCAGCATTTT. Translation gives CASNTGGTNQPQHF. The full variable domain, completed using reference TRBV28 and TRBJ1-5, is DVKVTQSSRYLVKRTGEKVFLECVQDMDHENMFWYRQDPGLGLRLIYFSYDVKMKEKGDIPEGYSVSREKKERFSLILESASTNQTSMYLCASNTGGTNQPQHFGDGTRLSIL.

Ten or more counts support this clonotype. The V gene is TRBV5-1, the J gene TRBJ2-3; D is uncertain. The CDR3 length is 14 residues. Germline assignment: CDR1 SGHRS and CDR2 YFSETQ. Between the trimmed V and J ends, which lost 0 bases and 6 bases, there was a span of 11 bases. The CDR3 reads CASSLDGSSDTQYF. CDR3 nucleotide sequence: TGCGCCAGCAGCTTGGATGGTTCTTCGGATACGCAGTATTTT.

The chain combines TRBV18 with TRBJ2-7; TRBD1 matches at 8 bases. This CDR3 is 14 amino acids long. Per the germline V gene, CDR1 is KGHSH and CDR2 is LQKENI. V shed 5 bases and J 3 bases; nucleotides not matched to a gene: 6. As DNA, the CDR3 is TGTGCCAGCTCATCAATTACAGGGGGCTACGAGCAGTACTTC. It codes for CASSSITGGYEQYF.

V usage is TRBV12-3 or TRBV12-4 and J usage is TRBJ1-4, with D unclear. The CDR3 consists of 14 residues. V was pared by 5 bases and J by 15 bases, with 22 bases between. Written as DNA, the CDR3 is TGTGCCAGCAGTCCCGGAGGGCCCACCATTAGGATGTTTTTT. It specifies CASSPGGPTIRMFF.

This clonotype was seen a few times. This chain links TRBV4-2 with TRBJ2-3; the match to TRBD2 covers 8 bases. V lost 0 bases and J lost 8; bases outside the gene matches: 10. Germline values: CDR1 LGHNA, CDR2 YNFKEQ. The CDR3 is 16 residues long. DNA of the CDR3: TGTGCCAGCAGCCAAGATGTGGCTAGCGGGCAAGGTACGCAGTATTTT. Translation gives CASSQDVASGQGTQYF.

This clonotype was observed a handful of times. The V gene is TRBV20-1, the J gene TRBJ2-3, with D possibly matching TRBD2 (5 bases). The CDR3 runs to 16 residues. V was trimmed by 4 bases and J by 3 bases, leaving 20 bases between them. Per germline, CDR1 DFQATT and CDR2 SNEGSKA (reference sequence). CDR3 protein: CSAIGRVEPQTDTQYF. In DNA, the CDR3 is TGCAGTGCTATAGGGCGGGTGGAGCCACAAACAGATACGCAGTATTTT.

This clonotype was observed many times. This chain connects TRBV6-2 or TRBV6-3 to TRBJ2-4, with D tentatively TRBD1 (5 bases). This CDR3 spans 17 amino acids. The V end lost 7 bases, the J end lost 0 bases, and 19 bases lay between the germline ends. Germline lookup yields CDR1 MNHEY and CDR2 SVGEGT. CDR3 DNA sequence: TGTGCCAGCAATAGCCTTACAGGTCCTTTAGCCAAAAACATTCAGTACTTC. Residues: CASNSLTGPLAKNIQYF.

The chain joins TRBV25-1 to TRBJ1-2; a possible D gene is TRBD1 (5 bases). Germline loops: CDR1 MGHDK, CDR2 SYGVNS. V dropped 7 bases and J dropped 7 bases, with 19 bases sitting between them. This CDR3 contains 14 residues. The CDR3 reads CASTGGEEESGYTF. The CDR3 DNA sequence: TGTGCCAGCACTGGGGGGGAAGAGGAGTCTGGCTACACCTTC.

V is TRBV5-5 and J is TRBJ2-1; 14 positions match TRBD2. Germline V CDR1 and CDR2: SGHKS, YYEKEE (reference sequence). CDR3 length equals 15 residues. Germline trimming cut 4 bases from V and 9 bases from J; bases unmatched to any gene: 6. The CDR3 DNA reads TGTGCCAGCAGCCGACTAGCGGGAGGGCATCGTGAGCAGTTCTTC. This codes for CASSRLAGGHREQFF.